These T cell receptor beta chains were read from a single sample in a study of vaccination and CD4 T cells after COVID-19. TCRdb reprocessed the PCR reads via MiXCR and lists one record per CDR3 protein. The sample holds around 15,000 distinct CDR3 sequences, roughly half seen once. Antigen specificity for these receptors is unknown. Sequenced here: CD4+ T cells from blood, cultured in vitro, sampled before SARS-CoV-2 vaccination. These receptors all come from a human donor who had recovered from COVID-19. The conserved cysteine and the conserved F or W are not part of the CDR3 here. Each record gives: V gene, CDR3 protein.

>TRBV11-2
ASSGGTLNTEAF
>TRBV28
ASSPGTSGNEQF
>TRBV5-5
ASSLGRKVTGESYNEQF
>TRBV2
ASSEDRDGTQY
>TRBV5-1
ASSFEVGYGYT
>TRBV7-3
ASSLTLGGTDTQY
>TRBV6-1
ASSPADRVIGYT
>TRBV7-2
ASSTQGLPSTDTQY
>TRBV7-3
ASSKSGTNTGELF
>TRBV6-1
ASSMGPNTEAF
>TRBV6-1
ASRIERSRNTEAF
>TRBV5-1
ASSLGQFSTDTQY
>TRBV27
ASSWTGTGAYNEQF